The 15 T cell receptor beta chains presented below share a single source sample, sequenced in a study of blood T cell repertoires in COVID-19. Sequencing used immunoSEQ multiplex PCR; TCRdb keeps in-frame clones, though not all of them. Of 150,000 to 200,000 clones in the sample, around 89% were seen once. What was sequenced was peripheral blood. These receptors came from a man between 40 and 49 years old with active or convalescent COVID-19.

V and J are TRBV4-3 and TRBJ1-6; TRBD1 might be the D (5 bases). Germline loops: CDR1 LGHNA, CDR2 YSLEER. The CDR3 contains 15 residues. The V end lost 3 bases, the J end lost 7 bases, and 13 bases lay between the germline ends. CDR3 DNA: TGCGCCAGCAGCCAGACCAGGGCTTGGAATTCACCCCTCCACTTT. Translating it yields CASSQTRAWNSPLHF.

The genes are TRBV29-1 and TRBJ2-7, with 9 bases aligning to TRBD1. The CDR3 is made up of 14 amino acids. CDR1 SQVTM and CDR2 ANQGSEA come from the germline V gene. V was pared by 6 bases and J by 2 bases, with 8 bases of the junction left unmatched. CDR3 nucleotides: TGCAGCGTGGGACCGGGACAGGGACCCTACGAGCAGTACTTC. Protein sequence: CSVGPGQGPYEQYF.

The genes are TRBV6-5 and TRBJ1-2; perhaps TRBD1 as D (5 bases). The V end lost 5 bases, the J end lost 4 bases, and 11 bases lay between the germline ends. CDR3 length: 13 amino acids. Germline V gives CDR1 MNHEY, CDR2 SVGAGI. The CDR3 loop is CASSPGLVYGYTF. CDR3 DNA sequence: TGTGCCAGCAGTCCAGGGTTAGTCTATGGCTACACCTTC.

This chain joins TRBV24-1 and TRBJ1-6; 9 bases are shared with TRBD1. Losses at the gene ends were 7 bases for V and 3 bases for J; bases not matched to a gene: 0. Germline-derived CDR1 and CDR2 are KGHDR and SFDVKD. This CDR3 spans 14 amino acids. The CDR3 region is CATRGQGYNSPLHF. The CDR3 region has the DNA TGTGCCACCAGGGGACAGGGCTATAATTCACCCCTCCACTTT.

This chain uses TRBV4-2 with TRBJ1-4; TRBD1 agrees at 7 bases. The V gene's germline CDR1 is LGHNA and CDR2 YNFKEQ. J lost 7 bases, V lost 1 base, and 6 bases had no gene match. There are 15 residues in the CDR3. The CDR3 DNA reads TGTGCCAGCAGCCAAGGAACAGGGGAAAGTGAAAAACTGTTTTTT. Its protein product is CASSQGTGESEKLFF.

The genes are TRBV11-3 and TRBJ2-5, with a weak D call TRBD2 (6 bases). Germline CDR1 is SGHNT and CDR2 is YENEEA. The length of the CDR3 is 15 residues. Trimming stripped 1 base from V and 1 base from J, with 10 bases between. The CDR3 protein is CASSLGLSGQETQYF. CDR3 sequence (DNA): TGTGCCAGCAGCTTAGGTCTTAGCGGCCAAGAGACCCAGTACTTC.

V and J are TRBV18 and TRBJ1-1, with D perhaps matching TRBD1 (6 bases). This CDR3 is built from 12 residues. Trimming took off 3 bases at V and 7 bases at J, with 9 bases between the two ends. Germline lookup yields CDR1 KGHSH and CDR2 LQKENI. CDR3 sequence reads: CASSPQQGEAFF. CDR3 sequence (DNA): TGTGCCAGCTCACCGCAACAGGGTGAAGCTTTCTTT.

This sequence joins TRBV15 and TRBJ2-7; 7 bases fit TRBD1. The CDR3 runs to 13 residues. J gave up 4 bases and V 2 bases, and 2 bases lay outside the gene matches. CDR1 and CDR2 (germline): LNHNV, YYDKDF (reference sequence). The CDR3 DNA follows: TGTGCCACCAGCAGACAGGGGGAGTACGAGCAGTACTTC. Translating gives CATSRQGEYEQYF.

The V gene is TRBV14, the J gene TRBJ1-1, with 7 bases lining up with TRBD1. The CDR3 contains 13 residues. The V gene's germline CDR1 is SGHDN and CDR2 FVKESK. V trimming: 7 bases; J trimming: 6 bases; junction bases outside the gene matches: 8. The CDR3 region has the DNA TGTGCCAGCACGCGAGACAGGGTCTCTGAAGCTTTCTTT. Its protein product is CASTRDRVSEAFF.

The CDR3, as DNA: TGTGCCATCAGGGACTTAAGGACAGATACGCAGTATTTT. Amino acid sequence: CAIRDLRTDTQYF. This chain links TRBV10-3 with TRBJ2-3, with D possibly matching TRBD2 (5 bases). CDR1 and CDR2 (germline): ENHRY, SYGVKD. The V and J ends lost 6 bases and 3 bases respectively, with 10 bases between them. The CDR3 spans 13 residues.

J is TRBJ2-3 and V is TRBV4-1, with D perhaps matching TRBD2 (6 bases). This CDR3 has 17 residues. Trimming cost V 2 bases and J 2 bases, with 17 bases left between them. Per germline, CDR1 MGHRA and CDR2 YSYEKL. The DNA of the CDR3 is TGCGCCAGCAGCCAAAACCGGGACTCGCAATTCACAGATACGCAGTATTTT. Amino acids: CASSQNRDSQFTDTQYF.

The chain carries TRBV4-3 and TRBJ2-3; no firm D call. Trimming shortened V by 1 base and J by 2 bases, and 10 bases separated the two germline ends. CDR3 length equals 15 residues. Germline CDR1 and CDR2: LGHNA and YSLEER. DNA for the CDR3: TGCGCCAGCAGCCAAGCGCTGGGCCCCACAGATACGCAGTATTTT. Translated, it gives CASSQALGPTDTQYF.

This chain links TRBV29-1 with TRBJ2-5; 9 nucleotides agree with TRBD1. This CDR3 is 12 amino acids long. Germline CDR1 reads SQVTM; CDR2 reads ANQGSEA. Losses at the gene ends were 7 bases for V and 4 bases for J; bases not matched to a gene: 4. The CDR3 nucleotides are TGCAGCGCCCGGACAGGGGTAGAGACCCAGTACTTC. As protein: CSARTGVETQYF.

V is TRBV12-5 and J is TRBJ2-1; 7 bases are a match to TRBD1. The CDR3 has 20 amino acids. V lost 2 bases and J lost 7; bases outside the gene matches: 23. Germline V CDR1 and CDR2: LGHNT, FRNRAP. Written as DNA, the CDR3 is TGTGCTAGTGGTTTGCCCAAAGGAGAGAGGGGGCGAGGTGGTTTGAATGAGCAGTTCTTC. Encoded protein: CASGLPKGERGRGGLNEQFF. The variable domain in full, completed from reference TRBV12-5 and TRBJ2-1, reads DARVTQTPRHKVTEMGQEVTMRCQPILGHNTVFWYRQTMMQGLELLAYFRNRAPLDDSGMPKDRFSAEMPDATLATLKIQPSEPRDSAVYFCASGLPKGERGRGGLNEQFFGPGTRLTVL.

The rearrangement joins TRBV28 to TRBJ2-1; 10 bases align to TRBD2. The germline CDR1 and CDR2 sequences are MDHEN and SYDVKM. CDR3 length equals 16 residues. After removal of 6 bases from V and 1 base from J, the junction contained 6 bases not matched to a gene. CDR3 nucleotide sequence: TGTGCCAGCAGCACTAGCGGGGCGGGATCCTACAATGAGCAGTTCTTC. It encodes CASSTSGAGSYNEQFF.